This TCR beta chain comes out of a study of vaccination and CD4 T cells after COVID-19. The Oncomine TCR Beta short-read assay sequenced DNA from cultured CD4+ T cells. TCRdb re-derived calls from the PCR reads in MiXCR, one entry per CDR3 protein. The sample includes 10,000 to 15,000 distinct CDR3 sequences, 62% of them seen just once. The sample's treatment: approximately 10-day PBMC culture with coronavirus spike peptide pools or control peptides (ViraFEST assay). This clonotype was found a few times. Its antigen is as yet unknown. The CDR3 is 13 residues long. Germline-derived CDR1 and CDR2 are LNHDA and SQIVND (reference sequence). V lost 0 bases and J 9 bases, leaving 9 bases between the germline ends.

The specimen sequenced was CD4+ T cells from blood, cultured in vitro. The genes are TRBV19 and TRBJ1-5, with D unresolved. This clonotype was obtained from a human donor who had recovered from COVID-19. CDR3 region: CASSIDGKGPQHF. The CDR3 bases are TGTGCCAGTAGTATAGATGGCAAAGGGCCCCAGCATTTT.